Below, 2 T cell receptor beta chains from the same sample are listed, as sequenced in a study of T cell responses to AZD1222 COVID-19 vaccine. The table came from immunoSEQ multiplex PCR; TCRdb's copy has only in-frame clones and leaves some out. Among approximately 120,000 clones listed, 75% to 90% were seen once. This sample comprised peripheral blood, obtained on day 0 of MenACWY control vaccination. These receptors were taken from an adult in good health.

The chain links TRBV6-6 to TRBJ1-1, with 7 bases aligning to TRBD1. V was pared by 4 bases and J by 0 bases, with 5 bases of the junction left unmatched. CDR1 is MNHNY, CDR2 SVGAGI, per germline (reference sequence). CDR3 length: 15 residues. Written as DNA, the CDR3 is TGTGCCAGCAGTTGGGGGACAGCCTTGAACACTGAAGCTTTCTTT. It yields the protein CASSWGTALNTEAFF.

This chain uses TRBV4-2 with TRBJ2-2; D remains unclear. This CDR3 is 13 amino acids long. Trimming took off 4 bases at V and 7 bases at J, with 10 bases between the two ends. CDR1 and CDR2 from the germline V gene are LGHNA and YNFKEQ. CDR3 region: CASSPPPLGELFF. In nucleotides, the CDR3 is TGTGCCAGCAGCCCCCCGCCACTCGGGGAGCTGTTTTTT.